This T cell receptor (beta chain) was profiled in a study of T cells after yellow fever vaccination (dated by TCRdb to the late 2010s). About the investigation overall: The SMART-Seq v4 Ultra Low Input RNA kit was used to prepare libraries from fractions with low cell numbers. To follow T-cell clones before and after primary and booster YFV17D yellow fever vaccination, bulk TCR alpha and beta repertoires were sequenced over time. The cohort comprised two healthy male donors, one aged 18 to 30 and one aged 30 to 40 years. Blood samples were taken at several timepoints before and after primary and secondary immunization, and bulk PBMC replicates and cell subsets were isolated. Overall results and qualifications from the work: The secondary T-cell response was found to be weaker but faster than the primary response, with a peak reached on day 5 rather than on day 15. Most clones expanded after primary vaccination were re-detected after the booster (96% of CD4 and about nine tenths of CD8), suggesting broad memory maintenance. Computational filtering was needed because FACS-sorted repertoires could contain abundant contaminating clonotypes from the bulk population. The study included only two donors, which limits how far the findings can be generalized. A small fraction of clonotypes showed up in both the CD4 and CD8 compartments, probably as a result of convergent recombination.

The sample's treatment or condition label, decoded: live attenuated yellow fever vaccine strain. PBMCs were isolated from peripheral blood using a standard Ficoll-Paque protocol. CD4 and CD8 T-cell fractions were isolated with Dynabeads CD4 and CD8 positive selection kits. RNA was extracted with TriZol from bulk PBMCs, CD4 and CD8 fractions, and dextramer-positive and dextramer-negative fractions. Synthesis of TCR cDNA relied on 5'RACE template switching, a step that introduced a universal primer site along with unique molecular identifiers. Priming of cDNA synthesis was performed from both the TCR alpha and TCR beta constant segments. Libraries were amplified in two PCR steps, with sample barcodes and sequencing adapters added in the second step. Sequencing of libraries was performed on Illumina HiSeq 2500 (2x100 bp) or NovaSeq (2x150 bp). As for the authors' bioinformatics: MIGEC was used to demultiplex reads and collapse the reads into UMI consensus sequences, and MiXCR was used for V(D)J alignment. Using edgeR on replicate PBMC samples, clonotypes were called vaccine-responding if FDR was below 0.01 and the log2 fold change was above 5 up to day 15. Bulk clonotypes were assigned CD4 or CD8 identity according to which sequenced CD4 or CD8 repertoire held them at higher abundance. The raw public reads went through TCRdb reprocessing: fastp at Q25, MiXCR clone calling, in-frame beta chains kept. Each entry merges the rows of one CDR3 protein and shows their most common DNA and genes. TCRdb's processing, not the authors' own work, is the source of the V and J calls. This sample has 200,000 to 300,000 distinct CDR3 sequences in its table, and under 15% of those were observed once. The ten largest clones represent about 0.51% of the sample.

A word on this clonotype: No cognate antigen has been identified for it. No per-base quality is available; no much larger clone lies one base away.

The specimen was CD4+ T cells sorted from PBMCs, collected 45 days after the yellow fever booster vaccination. The source of this sequence is a man aged 30-40 years who received the YFV17D yellow fever vaccine.

The CDR3 is CASQPGQGGYNEQFF. The bases read TGTGCCAGCCAACCGGGACAGGGTGGCTACAATGAGCAGTTCTTC. In this chain, TRBV18 is recombined with TRBJ2-1; 9 central nucleotides agree with TRBD1. CDR1 and CDR2, looked up from the germline V gene, are KGHSH and LQKENI. From the cysteine through the phenylalanine, the CDR3 covers 15 amino acids. The kept DNA is CDR3 alone, 45 bases in frame from the first base. V is cut back by 8 bases and J by 3 bases, with 8 bases in the junction unmatched.